Listed below are T cell receptor beta chains from one sample, sequenced in a study of CXCR3-negative and CXCR3-positive naive CD8 T cells. TCRdb reanalyzed the 5' RACE reads and collapses them to one entry per CDR3 protein, without DNA. The sample's table shows about 90,000 distinct CDR3 sequences. The sequencing input was naive CXCR3+ CD8+ T cells from blood. Receptor source: a human donor in good health. Some clones in this sample may be carry-over from other donors' samples. Both conserved end residues are part of each CDR3.

j_call v_call cdr3_aa
TRBJ2-2 TRBV4-2 CASSQVGHSSTGELFF
TRBJ2-7 TRBV15 CATKPQSPYEQYF
TRBJ2-2 TRBV10-3 CAIQDPGQGNTGELFF
TRBJ2-6 TRBV27 CASSSYSSGANVLTF
TRBJ2-5 TRBV5-5 CASSWTGAEETQYF
TRBJ1-3 TRBV12-3/TRBV12-4 CASRRSGATGNTIYF
TRBJ1-3 TRBV18 CASSPSFPGNSGNTIYF
TRBJ2-1 TRBV5-1 CASSLSSGSRYEQFF
TRBJ2-7 TRBV4-1 CASSQALPGKSYEQYF
TRBJ2-7 TRBV2 CASSPGGGSYEQYF
TRBJ2-1 TRBV5-5 CASSLEQGGYNEQFF
TRBJ2-7 TRBV6-6 CASSPGQFTEQYF
TRBJ2-7 TRBV29-1 CSVLQGPNLPYLLYEQYF
TRBJ2-1 TRBV7-2 CASSLSGGIYNEQFF
TRBJ1-1 TRBV12-3/TRBV12-4 CASSSKTGTLYTEAFF
TRBJ2-7 TRBV28 CASSTHYEQYF
TRBJ2-2 TRBV20-1 CSASPGDIVAGELFF
TRBJ2-7 TRBV28 CASSSGYYEQYF
TRBJ2-5 TRBV6-5 CASSYGQGSLQETQYF
TRBJ2-3 TRBV21-1 CASSRRIRDSRTDTQYF
TRBJ2-3 TRBV9 CASSVGRAGDTQYF
TRBJ1-1 TRBV28 CASSPRVGNTEAFF
TRBJ2-5 TRBV6-5 CASSAGGAWETQYF